A selection of T cell receptor beta chains follows, all from one sample in a study of cytomegalovirus exposure and HLA in healthy donors. Generated by immunoSEQ multiplex PCR, the TCRdb table keeps only in-frame clones and is missing some. The table has 150,000 to 200,000 clones, 76% seen once. Material for sequencing was PBMCs. These receptors all stem from a man between 18 and 35 years old in good health and CMV-seronegative. The CDR3 runs from the conserved cysteine through the conserved F or W. A D gene is named only where the DNA matches it firmly. Clone size is shown for a subset of rows, as once, few, many or a class of expanded clone.

j_call v_call d_call clone_size cdr3_length cdr3_aa cdr3_nt
TRBJ1-4 TRBV28 TRBD1 . 17 CASSSPGQGAINEKLFF TGTGCCAGCAGCTCCCCGGGACAGGGGGCTATAAATGAAAAACTGTTTTTT
TRBJ2-3 TRBV6-1 TRBD2 . 15 CASSEGLAGADTQYF TGTGCCAGCAGTGAGGGACTAGCGGGAGCAGATACGCAGTATTTT
TRBJ2-7 TRBV29-1 TRBD2 . 15 CSALLWTSGKDEQYF TGCAGCGCCTTGCTTTGGACTAGCGGAAAGGACGAGCAGTACTTC
TRBJ1-2 TRBV28 . few 14 CASSSGYTSGGYTF TGTGCCAGCAGTTCGGGCTATACCTCGGGGGGCTACACCTTC
TRBJ2-3 TRBV7-9 TRBD2 . 19 CASSARPRTSGVEGGTQYF TGTGCCAGCAGCGCACGACCGCGGACTAGCGGGGTAGAGGGGGGTACGCAGTATTTT
TRBJ1-1 TRBV2 . . 14 CASSLGQTNTEAFF TGTGCCAGCAGCCTAGGACAGACGAACACTGAAGCTTTCTTT
TRBJ2-7 TRBV4-1 . . 13 CASSQAQTYEQYF TGCGCCAGCAGCCAAGCACAGACCTACGAGCAGTACTTC
TRBJ1-2 TRBV6-1 . once 15 CASSPRGTPHYGYTF TGTGCCAGCAGTCCCCGGGGAACACCCCACTATGGCTACACCTTC
TRBJ1-2 TRBV29-1 TRBD1 few 11 CSGLTGKGYTF TGCAGCGGCTTGACAGGGAAGGGCTACACCTTC
TRBJ1-2 TRBV19 . . 15 CASSIGPNTHYGYTF TGTGCCAGTAGTATAGGCCCCAACACACACTATGGCTACACCTTC
TRBJ2-7 TRBV6-4 TRBD1 once 13 CASISRDSDEQYF TGTGCCAGCATTTCCCGGGACAGCGACGAGCAGTACTTC
TRBJ1-6 TRBV28 . . 13 CASGGQNNSPLHF TGTGCCAGCGGAGGGCAGAATAATTCACCCCTCCACTTT
TRBJ1-1 TRBV6-1 . few 13 CASSPEVGTEAFF TGTGCCAGCAGCCCTGAGGTGGGCACTGAAGCTTTCTTT
TRBJ1-1 TRBV5-1 . . 13 CASSLRDSTEAFF TGCGCCAGCAGCTTACGGGACTCCACTGAAGCTTTCTTT
TRBJ2-1 TRBV5-1 TRBD2 . 16 CASRQMLAGVNNEQFF TGCGCCAGCAGGCAAATGCTAGCGGGGGTAAACAATGAGCAGTTCTTC
TRBJ2-5 TRBV29-1 TRBD2 . 15 CSVEASGRLRETQYF TGCAGCGTTGAGGCTAGCGGGAGGCTCCGGGAGACCCAGTACTTC